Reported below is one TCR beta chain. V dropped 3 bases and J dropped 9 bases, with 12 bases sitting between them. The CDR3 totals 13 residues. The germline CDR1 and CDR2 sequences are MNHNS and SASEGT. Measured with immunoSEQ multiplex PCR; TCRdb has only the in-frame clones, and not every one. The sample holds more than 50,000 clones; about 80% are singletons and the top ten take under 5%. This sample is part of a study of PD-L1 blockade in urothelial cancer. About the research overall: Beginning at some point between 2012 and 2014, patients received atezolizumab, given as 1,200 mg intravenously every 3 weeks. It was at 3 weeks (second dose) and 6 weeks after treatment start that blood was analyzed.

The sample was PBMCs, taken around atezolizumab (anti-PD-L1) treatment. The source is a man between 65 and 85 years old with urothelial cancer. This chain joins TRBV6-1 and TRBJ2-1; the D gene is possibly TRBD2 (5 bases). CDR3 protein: CASSERLAAEQFF. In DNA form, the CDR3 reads TGTGCCAGCAGTGAGCGCCTAGCAGCTGAGCAGTTCTTC.